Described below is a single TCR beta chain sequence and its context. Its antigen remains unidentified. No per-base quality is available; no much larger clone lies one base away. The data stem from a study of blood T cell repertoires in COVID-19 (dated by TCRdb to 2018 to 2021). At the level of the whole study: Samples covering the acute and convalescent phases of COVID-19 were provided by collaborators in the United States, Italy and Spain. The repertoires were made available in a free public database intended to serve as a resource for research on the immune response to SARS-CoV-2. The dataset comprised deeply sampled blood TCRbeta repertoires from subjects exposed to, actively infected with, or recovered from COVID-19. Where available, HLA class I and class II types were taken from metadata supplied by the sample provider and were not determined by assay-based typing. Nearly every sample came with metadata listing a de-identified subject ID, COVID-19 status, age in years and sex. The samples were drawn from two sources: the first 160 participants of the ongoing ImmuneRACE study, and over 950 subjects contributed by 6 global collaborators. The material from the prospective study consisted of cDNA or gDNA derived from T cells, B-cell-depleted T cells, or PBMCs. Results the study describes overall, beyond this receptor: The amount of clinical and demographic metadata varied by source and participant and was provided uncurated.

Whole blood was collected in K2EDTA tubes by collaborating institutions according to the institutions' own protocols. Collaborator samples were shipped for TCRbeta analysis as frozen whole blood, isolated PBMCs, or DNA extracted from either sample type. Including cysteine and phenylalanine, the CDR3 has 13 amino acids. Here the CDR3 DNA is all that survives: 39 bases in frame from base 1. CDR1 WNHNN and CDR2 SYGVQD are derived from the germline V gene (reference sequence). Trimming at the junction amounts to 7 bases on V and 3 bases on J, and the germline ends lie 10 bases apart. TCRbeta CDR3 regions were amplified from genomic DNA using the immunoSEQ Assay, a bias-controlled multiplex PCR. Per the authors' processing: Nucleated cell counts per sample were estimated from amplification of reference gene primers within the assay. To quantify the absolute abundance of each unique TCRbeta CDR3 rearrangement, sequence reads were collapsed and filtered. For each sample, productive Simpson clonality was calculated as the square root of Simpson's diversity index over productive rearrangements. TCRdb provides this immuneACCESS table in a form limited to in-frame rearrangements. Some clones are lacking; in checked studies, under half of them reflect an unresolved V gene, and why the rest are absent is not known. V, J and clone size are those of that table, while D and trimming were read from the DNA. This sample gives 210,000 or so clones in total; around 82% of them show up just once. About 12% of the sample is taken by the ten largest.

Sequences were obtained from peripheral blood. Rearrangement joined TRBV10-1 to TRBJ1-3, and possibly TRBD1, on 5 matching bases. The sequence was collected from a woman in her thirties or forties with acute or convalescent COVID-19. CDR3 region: CASKGDGGNTIYF. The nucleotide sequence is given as TGCGCCAGCAAAGGGGATGGTGGAAACACCATATATTTT.